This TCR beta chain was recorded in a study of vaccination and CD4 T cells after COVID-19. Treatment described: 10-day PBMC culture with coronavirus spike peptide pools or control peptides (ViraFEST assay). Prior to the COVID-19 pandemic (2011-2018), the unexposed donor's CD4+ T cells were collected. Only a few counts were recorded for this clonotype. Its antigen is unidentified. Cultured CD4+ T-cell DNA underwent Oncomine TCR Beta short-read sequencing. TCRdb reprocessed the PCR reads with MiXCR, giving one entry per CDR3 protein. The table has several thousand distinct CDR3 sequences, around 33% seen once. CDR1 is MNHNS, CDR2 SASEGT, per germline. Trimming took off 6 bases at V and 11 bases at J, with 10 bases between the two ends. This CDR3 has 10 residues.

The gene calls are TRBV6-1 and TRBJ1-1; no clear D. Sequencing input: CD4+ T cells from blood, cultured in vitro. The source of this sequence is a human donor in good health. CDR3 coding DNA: TGTGCCAGCAGCGGAGGTGAGGCTTTCTTT. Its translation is CASSGGEAFF.